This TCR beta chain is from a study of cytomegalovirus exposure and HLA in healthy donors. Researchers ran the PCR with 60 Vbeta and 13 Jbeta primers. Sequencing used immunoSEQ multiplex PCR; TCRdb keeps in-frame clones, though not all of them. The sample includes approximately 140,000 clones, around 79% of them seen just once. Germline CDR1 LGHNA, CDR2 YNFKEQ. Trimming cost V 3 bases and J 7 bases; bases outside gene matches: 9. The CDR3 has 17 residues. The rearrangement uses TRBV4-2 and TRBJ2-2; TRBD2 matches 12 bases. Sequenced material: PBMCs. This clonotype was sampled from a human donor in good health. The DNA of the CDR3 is TGTGCCAGCAGCCACCCGTCGACTAGCGGGAGAGTCGGGGAGCTGTTTTTT. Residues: CASSHPSTSGRVGELFF.